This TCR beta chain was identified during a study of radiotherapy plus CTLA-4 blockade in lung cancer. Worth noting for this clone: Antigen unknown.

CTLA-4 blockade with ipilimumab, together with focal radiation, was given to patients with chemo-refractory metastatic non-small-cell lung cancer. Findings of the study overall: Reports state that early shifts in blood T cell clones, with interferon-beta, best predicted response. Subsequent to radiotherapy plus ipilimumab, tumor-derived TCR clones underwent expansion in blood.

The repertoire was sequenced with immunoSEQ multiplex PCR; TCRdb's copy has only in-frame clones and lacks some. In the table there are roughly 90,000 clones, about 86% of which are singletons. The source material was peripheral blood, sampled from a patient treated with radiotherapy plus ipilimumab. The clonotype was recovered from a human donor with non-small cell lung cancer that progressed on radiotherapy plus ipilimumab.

CDR3 residues: CASSPPLLAGGGETQYF. The CDR3 bases are TGTGCCAGCTCACCACCGCTTCTTGCGGGAGGTGGAGAGACCCAGTACTTC. The V call is TRBV18, the J call TRBJ2-5; 8 positions match TRBD2. CDR3 length: 17 amino acids. Germline-derived CDR1 and CDR2 are KGHSH and LQKENI. Unmatched junction bases numbered 10, after V lost 0 bases and J lost 4 bases.